The 32 T cell receptor beta chains presented below share a single source sample, sequenced in a study of shared clonotypes between healthy human individuals. Sequencing was performed with immunoSEQ multiplex PCR; in TCRdb, only in-frame clones are kept and a portion is missing. The sample lists roughly 2,300,000 clones, approximately 90% seen once, with 0.37% in the top ten. The sample comprised naive CD4+ T cells from PBMCs. Subset of the sample: CD45RA+ positively selected. These receptors all come from a man aged 18-30 years in good health. Some clones in this sample may be carry-over from other donors' samples.

The table lists this clone with a count of one. The rearrangement uses TRBV29-1 and TRBJ2-2; TRBD1 matches 7 bases. The CDR3 length is 13 residues. The V segment lost 6 bases and the J segment 1 base; nucleotides outside the gene matches: 2. Germline V lookup: CDR1 SQVTM, CDR2 ANQGSEA. This CDR3 is CSVRDRNTGELFF. Here the CDR3 DNA reads TGCAGCGTCCGGGACAGGAACACCGGGGAGCTGTTTTTT.

Comment on this clone: Other DNA sequences within the sample encode an identical CDR3. The chain joins TRBV28 to TRBJ2-7, with TRBD1 matching over 11 bases. V lost 6 bases and J lost 4; bases outside the gene matches: 5. The CDR3 is 14 amino acids. Germline V gene lookup returns CDR1 MDHEN and CDR2 SYDVKM. The CDR3 here is CASSLGTGGYEQYF. Written as DNA, the CDR3 is TGTGCCAGCAGCCTGGGGACAGGGGGGTACGAGCAGTACTTC.

V and J are TRBV2 and TRBJ2-7; the D is unclear. Germline V lookup: CDR1 SNHLY, CDR2 FYNNEI. This CDR3 contains 11 residues. The V and J ends lost 4 bases and 4 bases respectively, with 5 bases between them. The CDR3 region has the DNA TGTGCCAGCAGTGCCGAATACGAGCAGTACTTC. Protein sequence: CASSAEYEQYF.

The chain joins TRBV19 to TRBJ1-5; 7 bases are shared with TRBD1. Trimming took 3 bases from V and 2 from J; bases not matched to a gene: 7. Germline V CDR1 and CDR2: LNHDA, SQIVND (reference sequence). This CDR3 region has 16 residues. This chain's CDR3 is CASSIGQGGRNQPQHF. The DNA for the CDR3 is TGTGCCAGTAGTATCGGCCAGGGGGGTCGCAATCAGCCCCAGCATTTT.

The J gene is TRBJ2-3, the V gene TRBV29-1; no definite D call. The CDR3 has 13 amino acids. The germline CDR1 and CDR2 sequences are SQVTM and ANQGSEA. Trimming removed 5 bases at V and 1 base at J, with 10 bases between. CDR3 in DNA: TGCAGCGTTAATGTAGGTGGCACAGATACGCAGTATTTT. It specifies CSVNVGGTDTQYF.

The chain recombines TRBV19 with TRBJ1-3; maybe TRBD1 (5 bases). From germline, CDR1 is LNHDA and CDR2 SQIVND (reference sequence). This CDR3 has 14 residues. The germline V and J ends were trimmed by 3 bases and 2 bases, with 8 bases remaining between them. In DNA, the CDR3 is TGTGCCAGTAGTATGCAGGGACCTGGAAACACCATATATTTT. Translation: CASSMQGPGNTIYF.

As to this clone: Additional DNA sequences in this sample encode the identical CDR3. This chain links TRBV4-1 with TRBJ2-7; TRBD1 aligns across 7 bases. The trim removed 1 base at V and 2 bases at J, leaving 2 bases unmatched. The germline V gene has CDR1 MGHRA and CDR2 YSYEKL. This CDR3 contains 14 residues. The CDR3 sequence: CASSQGQGAYEQYF. CDR3 nucleotide sequence: TGCGCCAGCAGCCAAGGTCAGGGGGCCTACGAGCAGTACTTC.

Here the CDR3 reads CASSGTDGYTF. In DNA form, the CDR3 reads TGTGCCAGTAGCGGGACAGATGGCTACACCTTC. The V call is TRBV19, the J call TRBJ1-2; 7 bases map to TRBD1. Unmatched junction bases numbered 1, after V lost 6 bases and J lost 6 bases. CDR1 LNHDA and CDR2 SQIVND come from the germline V gene (reference sequence). CDR3 length equals 11 residues. The variable domain in full, with the rest retrieved from reference TRBV19 and TRBJ1-2, is DGGITQSPKYLFRKEGQNVTLSCEQNLNHDAMYWYRQDPGQGLRLIYYSQIVNDFQKGDIAEGYSVSREKKESFPLTVTSAQKNPTAFYLCASSGTDGYTFGSGTRLTVV.

The chain employs TRBV6-5 and TRBJ1-5; no clear D gene. Trimming stripped 2 bases from V and 5 bases from J, with 13 bases between. This CDR3 comprises 15 residues. Looked up from germline, CDR1 is MNHEY and CDR2 is SVGAGI. The CDR3 nucleotides are TGTGCCAGCAGTTACGGTTCAGGTCGCGATCAGCCCCAGCATTTT. The encoded protein is CASSYGSGRDQPQHF.

This chain joins TRBV5-1 and TRBJ2-2, with D uncertain. This CDR3 has 14 amino acids. Germline V lookup: CDR1 SGHRS, CDR2 YFSETQ. With 0 bases removed from V and 6 bases from J, the gap between germline ends came to 9 bases. The CDR3 coding sequence is TGCGCCAGCAGCTTGGACAGCCCCGCCGGGGAGCTGTTTTTT. It is translated as CASSLDSPAGELFF.

The chain employs TRBV18 and TRBJ1-5; no reliable D call. With 3 bases removed from V and 2 bases from J, the gap between germline ends came to 17 bases. The CDR3 extends over 17 amino acids. Germline V gene sequence: CDR1 KGHSH, CDR2 LQKENI. The DNA of the CDR3 is TGTGCCAGCTCACCGAAGGACTCTTTGTCCGGCAATCAGCCCCAGCATTTT. Protein product: CASSPKDSLSGNQPQHF. The full variable domain, completed using reference TRBV18 and TRBJ1-5, is NAGVMQNPRHLVRRRGQEARLRCSPMKGHSHVYWYRQLPEEGLKFMVYLQKENIIDESGMPKERFSAEFPKEGPSILRIQQVVRGDSAAYFCASSPKDSLSGNQPQHFGDGTRLSIL.

V and J are TRBV7-3 and TRBJ2-7, with D perhaps matching TRBD1 (6 bases). The CDR3 length is 19 residues. The V gene lost 2 bases and the J gene lost 3 bases, with 26 bases spanning the gap. Germline loops: CDR1 SGHTA, CDR2 FQGTGA. The CDR3 DNA reads TGTGCCAGCAGCTTACACGACCCCCCACAGGGTCCGAAGCTCTACGAGCAGTACTTC. This codes for CASSLHDPPQGPKLYEQYF.

Regarding this clone: Other DNA sequences of this sample code for an identical CDR3. The rearrangement uses TRBV7-2 and TRBJ2-1; D not resolved. This CDR3 comprises 15 residues. The germline CDR1 and CDR2 sequences are SGHTA and FQGNSA. Trimming removed 1 base from V and 1 base from J, with 8 bases in between. The CDR3 loop is CASSLGASSYNEQFF. CDR3 DNA sequence: TGTGCCAGCAGCTTAGGAGCTAGTTCCTACAATGAGCAGTTCTTC.

This clone was seen once. V usage is TRBV7-9 and J usage is TRBJ2-7; possibly TRBD1 or TRBD2 for D (6 bases each). Deletions cut 6 bases from V and 5 bases from J, with 11 bases between. The CDR3 totals 12 residues. In germline, CDR1 is SEHNR, CDR2 FQNEAQ (reference sequence). The CDR3 sequence is CASRGGGHEQYF. The CDR3 DNA sequence: TGTGCCAGCAGAGGGGGAGGCCACGAGCAGTACTTC.

This chain joins TRBV7-2 and TRBJ2-4; D may match TRBD1 or TRBD2 (5 bases each). V gave up 2 bases and J gave up 0 bases, with 14 bases separating them. CDR1 and CDR2 (germline): SGHTA, FQGNSA. This CDR3 region has 17 residues. The CDR3 DNA is TGTGCCAGCAGCTTATACCGGGACCATCTAGCCAAAAACATTCAGTACTTC. This sequence encodes CASSLYRDHLAKNIQYF. Complete variable domain (other parts from reference TRBV7-2 and TRBJ2-4): GAGVSQSPSNKVTEKGKDVELRCDPISGHTALYWYRQSLGQGLEFLIYFQGNSAPDKSGLPSDRFSAERTGGSVSTLTIQRTQQEDSAVYLCASSLYRDHLAKNIQYFGAGTRLSVL.

The V call is TRBV7-6, the J call TRBJ1-4; 8 nucleotides match TRBD1. The CDR3 is 15 amino acids. The V and J ends lost 5 bases and 7 bases, in that order; junction bases with no gene match: 9. Per germline, CDR1 SGHVS and CDR2 FNYEAQ. The CDR3 sequence is CASSLTGTGLEKLFF. The CDR3 DNA follows: TGTGCCAGCAGCCTTACCGGGACAGGACTTGAAAAACTGTTTTTT.

This chain links TRBV5-1 with TRBJ1-2; tentatively, D is TRBD1 (6 bases). The germline V gene has CDR1 SGHRS and CDR2 YFSETQ. Trimming stripped 4 bases from V and 3 bases from J, with 13 bases between. The CDR3 runs to 14 residues. The CDR3 here is CASSTQGMDYGYTF. DNA for the CDR3: TGCGCCAGCAGCACGCAGGGGATGGACTATGGCTACACCTTC.

The chain is built from TRBV28 and TRBJ1-3, with D possibly matching TRBD1 (6 bases). V dropped 5 bases and J dropped 0 bases, with 23 bases sitting between them. The CDR3 sequence is 19 residues long. The germline gives CDR1 MDHEN, CDR2 SYDVKM. The DNA for the CDR3 is TGTGCCAGCAGTGCCCGAGGCCCCGGGGGCCCCAGCTCTGGAAACACCATATATTTT. This encodes CASSARGPGGPSSGNTIYF. Variable domain in full (rest from reference TRBV28 and TRBJ1-3): DVKVTQSSRYLVKRTGEKVFLECVQDMDHENMFWYRQDPGLGLRLIYFSYDVKMKEKGDIPEGYSVSREKKERFSLILESASTNQTSMYLCASSARGPGGPSSGNTIYFGEGSWLTVV.

V usage is TRBV9 and J usage is TRBJ2-3; D is ambiguous. The V end lost 0 bases, the J end lost 4 bases, and 21 bases lay between the germline ends. This CDR3 is built from 18 residues. CDR1 and CDR2 (germline): SGDLS, YYNGEE. The CDR3, as DNA: TGTGCCAGCAGCGTAGCTTTGACTCCCCAGGCTGGCTCAGATACGCAGTATTTT. Translation: CASSVALTPQAGSDTQYF.

About this clone: Different DNA sequences within this sample yield the same CDR3. The chain carries TRBV5-1 and TRBJ2-1, with unresolved D. Trimming removed 0 bases at V and 4 bases at J, with 8 bases between. This CDR3 has 14 residues. CDR1 SGHRS and CDR2 YFSETQ come from the germline V gene. DNA of the CDR3: TGCGCCAGCAGCTTGGGGACCCTGTACAATGAGCAGTTCTTC. Its protein product is CASSLGTLYNEQFF.

The chain has TRBV9 and TRBJ2-1, with TRBD2 identical over 11 bases. CDR1 is SGDLS and CDR2 is YYNGEE in the germline V gene. This CDR3 has 15 residues. V gave up 0 bases and J gave up 6 bases; unmatched junction bases: 2. CDR3 coding DNA: TGTGCCAGCAGCGTAGCTAGCGGGAGGACCAATGAGCAGTTCTTC. Amino acid sequence: CASSVASGRTNEQFF. Full variable domain (outside the CDR3, taken from reference TRBV9 and TRBJ2-1): DSGVTQTPKHLITATGQRVTLRCSPRSGDLSVYWYQQSLDQGLQFLIQYYNGEERAKGNILERFSAQQFPDLHSELNLSSLELGDSALYFCASSVASGRTNEQFFGPGTRLTVL.

This chain connects TRBV19 to TRBJ2-5, with TRBD2 identical over 13 bases. The CDR3 is 16 residues long. Germline trimming cut 4 bases from V and 4 bases from J; bases unmatched to any gene: 6. CDR1 LNHDA and CDR2 SQIVND come from the germline V gene (reference sequence). This chain's CDR3 is CASSTGTSGDPETQYF. The CDR3 DNA follows: TGTGCCAGTAGTACAGGGACTAGCGGGGATCCAGAGACCCAGTACTTC.

Regarding this clone: The same CDR3 also results from other DNA sequences found in this sample. For the CDR3, the DNA is TGCGCCAGCAGCTTAGGGACGTACCAAGAGACCCAGTACTTC. Translation: CASSLGTYQETQYF. This rearrangement joins TRBV5-1 to TRBJ2-5; either TRBD1 or TRBD2 may fit D (5 bases each). In germline, CDR1 is SGHRS, CDR2 YFSETQ. Trimming took 2 bases from V and 0 from J, leaving 8 bases between them. This CDR3 contains 14 residues.

This sequence joins TRBV6-5 and TRBJ1-4; D possibly corresponds to TRBD1 (5 bases). The CDR3 sequence is 12 residues long. The V gene lost 6 bases and the J gene lost 14 bases, with 16 bases spanning the gap. Germline loops: CDR1 MNHEY, CDR2 SVGAGI. The DNA for the CDR3 is TGTGCCAGCAGCGACAGAAAAATGAGTCTGTTTTTT. It encodes CASSDRKMSLFF.

This sequence joins TRBV5-1 and TRBJ2-1; the D gene is possibly TRBD2 (5 bases). Trimming took off 0 bases at V and 0 bases at J, with 10 bases between the two ends. CDR3 length equals 16 residues. From germline, CDR1 is SGHRS and CDR2 YFSETQ. The CDR3 region has the DNA TGCGCCAGCAGCTTGGGTGGGGAGAGCTCCTACAATGAGCAGTTCTTC. This sequence encodes CASSLGGESSYNEQFF.

J is TRBJ2-5 and V is TRBV30; unclear D gene. The J call could be wrong; TRBJ2-7 is a better fit for the DNA end. The germline V gene encodes CDR1 GTSNPN and CDR2 SVGIG (reference sequence). The CDR3 totals 13 residues. CDR3 nucleotide sequence: TGTGCCTGGACGAACGGCGGAACCTACGAGCAGTACTTC. It encodes CAWTNGGTYEQYF.

The chain employs TRBV25-1 and TRBJ2-2, with 10 bases fitting TRBD2. Unmatched junction bases numbered 8, after V lost 4 bases and J lost 6 bases. The CDR3 consists of 16 residues. CDR1 MGHDK and CDR2 SYGVNS come from the germline V gene. The CDR3 nucleotides read TGTGCCAGCAGTGCCTTACTAGCGGGAACCCCCGGGGAGCTGTTTTTT. It specifies CASSALLAGTPGELFF.

The chain has TRBV28 and TRBJ1-3; a possible D gene is TRBD1 (5 bases). Germline CDR1 is MDHEN and CDR2 is SYDVKM. Trimming took off 2 bases at V and 5 bases at J, with 10 bases between the two ends. This CDR3 comprises 14 residues. This CDR3 is CASSLGGDRNTIYF. Written as DNA, the CDR3 is TGTGCCAGCAGTTTAGGGGGTGATAGAAACACCATATATTTT.

Here the CDR3 DNA reads TGTGCCAGCAGCGTAGGGGGCCGGACGGGAGGAAACACCATATATTTT. This sequence encodes CASSVGGRTGGNTIYF. V and J are TRBV9 and TRBJ1-3; D is possibly TRBD1 (5 bases). This CDR3 contains 16 residues. Trimming pared 0 bases from V and 4 bases from J, leaving 14 bases between. CDR1 and CDR2 (germline): SGDLS, YYNGEE.

The chain employs TRBV5-1 and TRBJ1-2; TRBD1 is a possible D gene (5 bases). The CDR3 is made up of 14 amino acids. Germline lookup yields CDR1 SGHRS and CDR2 YFSETQ. Trimming removed 0 bases from V and 8 bases from J, with 14 bases in between. The chain's CDR3 is CASSLAGAAKGYTF. The DNA of the CDR3 is TGCGCCAGCAGCTTGGCCGGGGCAGCCAAGGGCTACACCTTC.

The J gene is TRBJ1-3, the V gene TRBV6-1, with D hard to call. Trimming left V 0 bases short and J 1 base short, with 7 bases between. This CDR3 region has 15 residues. Germline assignment: CDR1 MNHNS and CDR2 SASEGT. CDR3 region: CASSEAPSSGNTIYF. CDR3 nucleotides: TGTGCCAGCAGTGAAGCTCCATCGTCTGGAAACACCATATATTTT.

The V gene is TRBV7-9, the J gene TRBJ2-7; D possibly corresponds to TRBD2 (6 bases). The V gene's germline CDR1 is SEHNR and CDR2 FQNEAQ (reference sequence). The CDR3 has 14 amino acids. The V and J ends lost 3 bases and 3 bases respectively, with 12 bases between them. The CDR3 is CASSFPSARYEQYF. CDR3 nucleotides: TGTGCCAGCAGCTTCCCTAGCGCACGCTACGAGCAGTACTTC.